A single sample gave rise to the 2 T cell receptor beta chains below, sequenced in a study of beta chain features in type 1 diabetes. Investigators reverse transcribed all isolated RNA, so they sequenced expressed TCRB transcripts. Libraries were prepared by immunoSEQ multiplex PCR; TCRdb keeps only in-frame clonotypes and omits some of them. The table has hundreds of thousands of clones, 15% to 19% seen once. The sample comprised naive CD4+ T cells from blood. These receptors were taken from a man between 18 and 35 years old in good health.

The rearrangement joins TRBV4-3 to TRBJ2-7; D unresolved. V was pared by 0 bases and J by 7 bases, with 7 bases between. The CDR3 is made up of 12 amino acids. Germline lookup yields CDR1 LGHNA and CDR2 YSLEER. The DNA of the CDR3 is TGCGCCAGCAGCCAAGATGGGATAGAGCAGTACTTC. Its translation: CASSQDGIEQYF.

This clone turned up a few times. This chain connects TRBV29-1 to TRBJ1-1; maybe TRBD1 (5 bases). The length of the CDR3 is 15 residues. Germline CDR1 SQVTM, CDR2 ANQGSEA. Trimming cost V 1 base and J 0 bases, with 12 bases left between them. CDR3 DNA sequence: TGCAGCGTTGAAGGGGTAGGGGCCCTGAACACTGAAGCTTTCTTT. This codes for CSVEGVGALNTEAFF.